The 3 T cell receptor beta chains reported below all come from one sample, sequenced in a study of blood T cell repertoires in COVID-19. TCRdb's table, derived via immunoSEQ multiplex PCR, lists solely in-frame clones and lacks some. Altogether approximately 72,000 clones are present, 88% being singletons, with the ten largest covering approximately 29%. The specimen sequenced was peripheral blood. These receptors were obtained from a man between 45 and 60 years old with acute or convalescent COVID-19.

This chain joins TRBV6-5 and TRBJ2-2, with D possibly being TRBD2 (5 bases). CDR1 is MNHEY and CDR2 is SVGAGI in the germline V gene. This CDR3 spans 14 amino acids. CDR3 coding DNA: TGTGCGACGGGGTCAGCTGGGCTTTCCGGGGAGCTGTTTTTT. It codes for CATGSAGLSGELFF.

The CDR3 reads CASTQAGSHGYTF. CDR3 sequence (DNA): TGTGCCAGCACCCAGGCAGGGTCTCATGGCTACACCTTC. The chain links TRBV12-3 or TRBV12-4 to TRBJ1-2, with D possibly TRBD1 on 5 matching bases. The CDR3 contains 13 residues. Trimming left V 7 bases short and J 6 bases short, with 15 bases between.

The rearrangement joins TRBV7-9 to TRBJ2-3; D ambiguous. The V gene lost 2 bases and the J gene lost 2 bases, with 2 bases spanning the gap. The CDR3 has 12 residues. Per the germline V gene, CDR1 is SEHNR and CDR2 is FQNEAQ (reference sequence). The CDR3, as DNA: TGTGCCAGCAGCTTATACACAGATACGCAGTATTTT. As protein: CASSLYTDTQYF.